A selection of T cell receptor beta chains follows, all from one sample in a study of blood T cell repertoires in COVID-19. Clones were sequenced by immunoSEQ multiplex PCR, and TCRdb holds only the in-frame ones, with some missing. In the table there are about 300,000 clones, about 85% of which are singletons. Sequencing was carried out using peripheral blood. Source of these receptors: a man aged 18 to 29 with active or convalescent COVID-19. CDR3s include the opening cysteine and the closing phenylalanine or tryptophan. D genes are given only for firm matches. Size values are once, few and many counts, or a class for expanded clones, and some rows have none.

J,size,D,V,CDR3
TRBJ2-2,NA,TRBD2,TRBV14,CASSQTGRYTGELFF
TRBJ2-3,NA,NA,TRBV29-1,CSVALQTLTDTQYF
TRBJ1-1,NA,NA,TRBV2,CASSVFGRGGTEAFF
TRBJ1-5,NA,NA,TRBV5-6,CASSLGQINQPQHF
TRBJ1-2,NA,NA,TRBV28,CASSWEAHGYTF
TRBJ1-2,NA,TRBD1,TRBV29-1,CSDRQGDGYTF
TRBJ2-7,NA,NA,TRBV28,CASTSGGKEQYF
TRBJ2-7,NA,NA,TRBV6-5,CASSFWGETSYEQYF
TRBJ2-7,NA,NA,TRBV5-6,CASSGVQGSYEQYF
TRBJ1-1,few,TRBD1,TRBV5-5,CASSWLTGTNTEAFF
TRBJ2-2,NA,TRBD1,TRBV10-2,CASSEEGQGDGELFF
TRBJ1-1,NA,TRBD1,TRBV7-2,CASSNRGGTEAFF
TRBJ2-1,NA,TRBD1,TRBV29-1,CSVSRGRINEQFF
TRBJ1-1,NA,NA,TRBV3-1/TRBV3-2,CASSWTELNTEAFF
TRBJ2-7,few,NA,TRBV5-5,CASSLESTADYEQYF
TRBJ1-6,NA,NA,TRBV7-9,CASSLGPGVNSPLHF
TRBJ1-5,NA,NA,TRBV10-3,CAIQAGNGQPQHF
TRBJ1-2,NA,NA,TRBV6-5,CASSPGQTNYGYTF
TRBJ1-2,NA,NA,TRBV1,CTSSRRDYGYTF
TRBJ2-3,NA,NA,TRBV4-3,CASSQEMLAGIGTQYF
TRBJ2-3,NA,NA,TRBV21-1,CASSKEGRVFADTQYF
TRBJ1-5,NA,NA,TRBV16,CASSLPAGADQPQHF
TRBJ2-1,NA,TRBD2,TRBV4-1,CASSPVGTNNEQFF
TRBJ1-3,NA,NA,TRBV6-4,CASILKGTSSGNTIYF
TRBJ1-5,NA,NA,TRBV19,CASSPGQLTVYSNQPQHF
TRBJ1-1,NA,NA,TRBV7-9,CASSLDGGGTEAFF
TRBJ1-3,NA,TRBD1,TRBV7-8,CASSPRTGGFGNTIYF
TRBJ2-1,NA,TRBD1,TRBV10-2,CASSGRGWVEQFF
TRBJ2-1,NA,NA,TRBV29-1,CSVDELAMNEQFF
TRBJ2-7,NA,TRBD1,TRBV5-4,CASSPIQGADYEQYF
TRBJ1-5,NA,TRBD1,TRBV29-1,CSVEGTGDSNQPQHF
TRBJ2-3,NA,TRBD1,TRBV2,CASSGQGSSTDTQYF
TRBJ1-6,NA,NA,TRBV4-3,CARFRWGQVGSPLHF
TRBJ2-1,NA,NA,TRBV6-5,CASSLEADHNEQFF
TRBJ1-5,NA,NA,TRBV28,CASSASLDEQGSNQPQHF
TRBJ2-3,once,TRBD1,TRBV29-1,CSARRGQGGTDTQYF
TRBJ1-6,NA,TRBD1,TRBV5-1,CASSLSGTGNSPLHF
TRBJ1-5,few,TRBD1,TRBV18,CASSSGTAKLPQHF
TRBJ2-7,NA,NA,TRBV4-3,CASSQDRGSYEQYF
TRBJ1-5,NA,NA,TRBV18,CASSPLESNQPQHF
TRBJ2-7,few,NA,TRBV12-3/TRBV12-4,CASSLWRVHEQYF
TRBJ1-2,few,NA,TRBV20-1,CSATNRDGYTF
TRBJ1-5,few,NA,TRBV6-5,CATWTGNQPQHF
TRBJ2-7,NA,NA,TRBV25-1,CASSDPTGVINEQYF
TRBJ2-7,NA,NA,TRBV18,CASSPEFRSYEQYF
TRBJ2-3,NA,NA,TRBV3-1/TRBV3-2,CASRKAGTDTQYF
TRBJ1-6,NA,NA,TRBV5-1,CASSPRDSNSPLHF
TRBJ2-7,once,TRBD1,TRBV6-5,CASRPRDSSYEQYF
TRBJ1-1,once,TRBD1,TRBV9,CASSVATGGTEAFF
TRBJ2-3,NA,NA,TRBV7-3,CASSQDQGRDTQYF
TRBJ1-3,NA,NA,TRBV29-1,CSVRGGVGNTIYF
TRBJ1-1,NA,NA,TRBV5-4,CASSLEQGEAFF
TRBJ2-7,NA,NA,TRBV2,CAGKGRVGEQYF
TRBJ1-4,NA,TRBD1,TRBV28,CASSLQGQGNEKLFF
TRBJ1-2,once,TRBD1,TRBV18,CASSPTGQSNYGYTF